The rows below give T cell receptor beta chains drawn from one sample of a study of T cell changes during pregnancy in multiple sclerosis. TCRdb keeps only in-frame clones here, not all; method: immunoSEQ multiplex PCR. The table lists about 36,000 clones, around nine tenths of them singletons. Sequenced here: CD8+ T cells from peripheral blood mononuclear cells, sampled in the third trimester of pregnancy. The origin of the receptors is a female donor with multiple sclerosis, enrolled in a pregnancy study. The CDR3 runs from the conserved cysteine through the conserved F or W. D genes are given only for firm matches.

v_gene: TRBV9; j_gene: TRBJ2-1; len: 14; d_gene: NA; CDR3aa: CASSGGRLFDEQFF
v_gene: TRBV27; j_gene: TRBJ2-7; len: 16; d_gene: NA; CDR3aa: CASSLQGKALLVEQYF
v_gene: TRBV7-9; j_gene: TRBJ2-7; len: 15; d_gene: NA; CDR3aa: CASSLVVTLDYEQYF
v_gene: TRBV7-9; j_gene: TRBJ1-1; len: 13; d_gene: TRBD1; CDR3aa: CASSDRENTEAFF
v_gene: TRBV25-1; j_gene: TRBJ2-3; len: 18; d_gene: NA; CDR3aa: CASSEYHWTDAGTDTQYF
v_gene: TRBV19; j_gene: TRBJ2-2; len: 16; d_gene: NA; CDR3aa: CASSIATGWNTGELFF
v_gene: TRBV5-8; j_gene: TRBJ1-1; len: 16; d_gene: NA; CDR3aa: CASSLAFSGMNTEAFF
v_gene: TRBV27; j_gene: TRBJ2-7; len: 11; d_gene: NA; CDR3aa: CASSYYNEQYF
v_gene: TRBV9; j_gene: TRBJ1-2; len: 14; d_gene: TRBD1; CDR3aa: CASSSRTGGSGYTF
v_gene: TRBV5-6; j_gene: TRBJ1-1; len: 14; d_gene: NA; CDR3aa: CASSNDLQGPKAFF
v_gene: TRBV27; j_gene: TRBJ2-7; len: 16; d_gene: TRBD1; CDR3aa: CASSHLPGQGSYEQYF
v_gene: TRBV2; j_gene: TRBJ2-7; len: 14; d_gene: NA; CDR3aa: CASRVDRSSYEQYF
v_gene: TRBV5-1; j_gene: TRBJ2-6; len: 15; d_gene: NA; CDR3aa: CASSPWTPGANVLTF
v_gene: TRBV7-9; j_gene: TRBJ2-2; len: 16; d_gene: TRBD1; CDR3aa: CASSLVGTANTGELFF
v_gene: TRBV7-7; j_gene: TRBJ2-7; len: 13; d_gene: NA; CDR3aa: CASSLALGDEQYF
v_gene: TRBV5-6; j_gene: TRBJ2-3; len: 17; d_gene: NA; CDR3aa: CASSPRGGSPFTDTQYF
v_gene: TRBV7-6; j_gene: TRBJ1-2; len: 13; d_gene: TRBD1; CDR3aa: CASSSTGVYGYTF
v_gene: TRBV7-9; j_gene: TRBJ2-7; len: 14; d_gene: TRBD1; CDR3aa: CASSYPGQGYEQYF
v_gene: TRBV27; j_gene: TRBJ2-1; len: 14; d_gene: NA; CDR3aa: CASSAGGATNEQFF
v_gene: TRBV10-3; j_gene: TRBJ2-3; len: 12; d_gene: NA; CDR3aa: CAISRDSDTQYF
v_gene: TRBV14; j_gene: TRBJ1-2; len: 16; d_gene: TRBD1; CDR3aa: CASSPGSGPGGYGYTF
v_gene: TRBV21-1; j_gene: TRBJ1-6; len: 19; d_gene: NA; CDR3aa: CASSKVGFSRDREYLPLHF
v_gene: TRBV27; j_gene: TRBJ1-2; len: 16; d_gene: TRBD1; CDR3aa: CASSSFVAGGSYGYTF
v_gene: TRBV27; j_gene: TRBJ1-5; len: 15; d_gene: TRBD1; CDR3aa: CASSPGTGINQPQHF
v_gene: TRBV11-2; j_gene: TRBJ2-3; len: 16; d_gene: TRBD2; CDR3aa: CASSSWASGVTDTQYF
v_gene: TRBV6-5; j_gene: TRBJ2-7; len: 13; d_gene: TRBD2; CDR3aa: CASTLRAGYEQYF
v_gene: TRBV14; j_gene: TRBJ2-1; len: 15; d_gene: TRBD2; CDR3aa: CASSLLAGVDNEQFF
v_gene: TRBV30; j_gene: TRBJ2-1; len: 13; d_gene: TRBD2; CDR3aa: CAWTGLADNEQFF
v_gene: TRBV30; j_gene: TRBJ2-7; len: 15; d_gene: TRBD2; CDR3aa: CACRGISGRAYEQYF
v_gene: TRBV9; j_gene: TRBJ2-7; len: 12; d_gene: NA; CDR3aa: CASSPSSSEQYF
v_gene: TRBV10-3; j_gene: TRBJ1-3; len: 18; d_gene: TRBD1; CDR3aa: CAISVSAGGEGDGNTIYF
v_gene: TRBV27; j_gene: TRBJ2-7; len: 16; d_gene: TRBD1; CDR3aa: CASSSAGTGGSYEQYF
v_gene: TRBV6-1; j_gene: TRBJ2-1; len: 15; d_gene: TRBD1; CDR3aa: CASSETGGSYNEQFF
v_gene: TRBV4-2; j_gene: TRBJ2-1; len: 17; d_gene: NA; CDR3aa: CASSQDGAGTTHNEQFF
v_gene: TRBV7-9; j_gene: TRBJ2-7; len: 16; d_gene: TRBD1; CDR3aa: CASSLAGWDRNYEQYF
v_gene: TRBV2; j_gene: TRBJ1-1; len: 17; d_gene: TRBD1; CDR3aa: CASSEREDRAGRTEAFF
v_gene: TRBV2; j_gene: TRBJ2-7; len: 13; d_gene: TRBD1; CDR3aa: CASRGPSDYEQYF